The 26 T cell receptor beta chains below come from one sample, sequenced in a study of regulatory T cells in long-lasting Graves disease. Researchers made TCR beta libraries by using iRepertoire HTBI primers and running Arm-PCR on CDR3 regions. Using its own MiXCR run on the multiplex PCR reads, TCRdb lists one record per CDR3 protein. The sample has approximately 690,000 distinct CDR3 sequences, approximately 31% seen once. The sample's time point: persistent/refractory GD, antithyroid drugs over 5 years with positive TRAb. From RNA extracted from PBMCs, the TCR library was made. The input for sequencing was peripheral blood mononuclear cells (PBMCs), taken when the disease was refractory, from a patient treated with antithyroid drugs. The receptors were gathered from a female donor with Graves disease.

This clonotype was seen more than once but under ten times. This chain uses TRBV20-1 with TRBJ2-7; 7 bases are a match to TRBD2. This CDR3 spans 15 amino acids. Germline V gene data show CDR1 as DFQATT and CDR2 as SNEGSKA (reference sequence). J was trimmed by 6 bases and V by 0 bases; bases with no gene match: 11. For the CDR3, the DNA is TGCAGTGCTAGAGATGAGGGACTAACTACCCCCGAGCAGTACTTC. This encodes CSARDEGLTTPEQYF.

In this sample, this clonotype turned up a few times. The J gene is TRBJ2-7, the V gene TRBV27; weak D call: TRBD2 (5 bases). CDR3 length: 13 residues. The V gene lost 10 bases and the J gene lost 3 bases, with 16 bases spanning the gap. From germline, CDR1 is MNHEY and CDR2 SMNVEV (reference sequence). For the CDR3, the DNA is TGTGCCACTTCCTTGGGTAGCGACTACGAGCAGTACTTC. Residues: CATSLGSDYEQYF.

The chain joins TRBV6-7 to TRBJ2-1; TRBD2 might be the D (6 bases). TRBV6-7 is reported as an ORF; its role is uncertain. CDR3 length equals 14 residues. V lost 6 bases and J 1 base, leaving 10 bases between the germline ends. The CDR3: CASRRDGSYNEQFF. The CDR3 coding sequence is TGTGCCAGCAGGCGGGACGGTTCCTACAATGAGCAGTTCTTC.

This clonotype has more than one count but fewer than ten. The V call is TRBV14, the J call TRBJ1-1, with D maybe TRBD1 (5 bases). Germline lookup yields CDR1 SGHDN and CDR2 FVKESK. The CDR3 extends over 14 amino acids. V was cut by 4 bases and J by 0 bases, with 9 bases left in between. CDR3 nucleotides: TGTGCCAGCAGCCCTCGACAGATGAACACTGAAGCTTTCTTT. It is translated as CASSPRQMNTEAFF.

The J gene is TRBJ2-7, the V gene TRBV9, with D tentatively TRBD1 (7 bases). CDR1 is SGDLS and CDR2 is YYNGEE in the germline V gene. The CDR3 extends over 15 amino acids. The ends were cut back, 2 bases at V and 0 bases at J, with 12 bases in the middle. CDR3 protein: CASSVEGADSYEQYF. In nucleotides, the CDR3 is TGTGCCAGCAGCGTGGAGGGGGCGGACTCCTACGAGCAGTACTTC.

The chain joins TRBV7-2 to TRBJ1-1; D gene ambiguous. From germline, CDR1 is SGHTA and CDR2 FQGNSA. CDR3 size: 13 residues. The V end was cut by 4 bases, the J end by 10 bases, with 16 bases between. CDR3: CASSSRPSVVAFF. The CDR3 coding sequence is TGTGCCAGCAGCTCCCGGCCGTCGGTGGTAGCTTTCTTT.

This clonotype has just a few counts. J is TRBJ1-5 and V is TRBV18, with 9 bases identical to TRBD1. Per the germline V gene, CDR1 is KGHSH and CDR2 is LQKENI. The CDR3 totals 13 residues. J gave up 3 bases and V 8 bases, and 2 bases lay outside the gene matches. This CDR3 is CASGTGSNQPQHF. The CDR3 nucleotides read TGTGCCAGCGGGACAGGGTCCAATCAGCCCCAGCATTTT.

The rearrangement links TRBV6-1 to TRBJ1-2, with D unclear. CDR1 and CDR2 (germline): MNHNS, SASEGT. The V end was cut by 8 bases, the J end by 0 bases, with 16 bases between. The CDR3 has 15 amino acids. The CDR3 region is CASGSTVPPNYGYTF. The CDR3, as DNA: TGTGCCAGCGGATCGACCGTACCCCCTAACTATGGCTACACCTTC.

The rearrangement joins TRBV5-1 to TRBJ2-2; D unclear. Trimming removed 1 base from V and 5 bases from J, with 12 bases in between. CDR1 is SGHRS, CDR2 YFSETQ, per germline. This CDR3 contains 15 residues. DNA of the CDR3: TGCGCCAGCAGCTTGTTGACTCAACCAACCGGGGAGCTGTTTTTT. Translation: CASSLLTQPTGELFF. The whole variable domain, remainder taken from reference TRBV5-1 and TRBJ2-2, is KAGVTQTPRYLIKTRGQQVTLSCSPISGHRSVSWYQQTPGQGLQFLFEYFSETQRNKGNFPGRFSGRQFSNSRSEMNVSTLELGDSALYLCASSLLTQPTGELFFGEGSRLTVL.

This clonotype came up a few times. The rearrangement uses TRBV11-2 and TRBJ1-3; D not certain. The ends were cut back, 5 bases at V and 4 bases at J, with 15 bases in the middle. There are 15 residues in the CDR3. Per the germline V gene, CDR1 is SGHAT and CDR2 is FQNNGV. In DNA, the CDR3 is TGTGCCAGCAGCGAAGATCGGGGAGGAGGAAACACCATATATTTT. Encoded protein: CASSEDRGGGNTIYF. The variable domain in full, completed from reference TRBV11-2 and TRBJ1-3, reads EAGVAQSPRYKIIEKRQSVAFWCNPISGHATLYWYQQILGQGPKLLIQFQNNGVVDDSQLPKDRFSAERLKGVDSTLKIQPAKLEDSAVYLCASSEDRGGGNTIYFGEGSWLTVV.

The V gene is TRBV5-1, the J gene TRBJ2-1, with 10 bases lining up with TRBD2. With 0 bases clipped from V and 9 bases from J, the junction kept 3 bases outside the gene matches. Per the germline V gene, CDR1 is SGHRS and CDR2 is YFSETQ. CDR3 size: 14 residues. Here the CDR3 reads CASSLAASGSEQFF. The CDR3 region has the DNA TGCGCCAGCAGCTTGGCGGCTAGCGGGAGTGAGCAGTTCTTC.

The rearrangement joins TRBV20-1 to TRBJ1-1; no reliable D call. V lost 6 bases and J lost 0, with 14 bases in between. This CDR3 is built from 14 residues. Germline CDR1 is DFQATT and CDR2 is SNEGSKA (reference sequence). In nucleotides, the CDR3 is TGCAGTGCATCCCTTATCTCTATGAACACTGAAGCTTTCTTT. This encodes CSASLISMNTEAFF.

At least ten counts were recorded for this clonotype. DNA for the CDR3: TGTGCCAGCAGAACAACGAAGGGGGGCTACGAGCAGTACTTC. Its protein is CASRTTKGGYEQYF. The V call is TRBV2, the J call TRBJ2-7, with D possibly being TRBD1 or TRBD2 (6 bases each). V was pared by 6 bases and J by 3 bases, with 15 bases between. The CDR3 contains 14 residues. Germline CDR1 SNHLY, CDR2 FYNNEI.

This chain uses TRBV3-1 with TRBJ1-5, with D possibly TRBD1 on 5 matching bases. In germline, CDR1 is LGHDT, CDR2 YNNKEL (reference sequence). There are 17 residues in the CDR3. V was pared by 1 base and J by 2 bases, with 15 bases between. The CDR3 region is CASSQGGGGTGNQPQHF. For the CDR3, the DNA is TGTGCCAGCAGCCAAGGGGGTGGGGGGACGGGCAATCAGCCCCAGCATTTT.

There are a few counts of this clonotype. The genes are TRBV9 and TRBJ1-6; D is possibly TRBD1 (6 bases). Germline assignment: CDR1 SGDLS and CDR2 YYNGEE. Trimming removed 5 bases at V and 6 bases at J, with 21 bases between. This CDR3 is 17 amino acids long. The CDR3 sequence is CASSQVSSGEANSPLHF. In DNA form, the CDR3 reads TGTGCCAGCAGTCAAGTATCCTCAGGGGAGGCTAATTCACCCCTCCACTTT. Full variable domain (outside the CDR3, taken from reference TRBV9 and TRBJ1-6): DSGVTQTPKHLITATGQRVTLRCSPRSGDLSVYWYQQSLDQGLQFLIQYYNGEERAKGNILERFSAQQFPDLHSELNLSSLELGDSALYFCASSQVSSGEANSPLHFGNGTRLTVT.

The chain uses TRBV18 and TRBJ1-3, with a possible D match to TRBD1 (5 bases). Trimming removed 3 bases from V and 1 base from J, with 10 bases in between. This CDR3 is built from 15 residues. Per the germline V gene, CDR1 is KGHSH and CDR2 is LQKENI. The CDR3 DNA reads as TGTGCCAGCTCACCGCAACGGACATCTGGAAACACCATATATTTT. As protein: CASSPQRTSGNTIYF.

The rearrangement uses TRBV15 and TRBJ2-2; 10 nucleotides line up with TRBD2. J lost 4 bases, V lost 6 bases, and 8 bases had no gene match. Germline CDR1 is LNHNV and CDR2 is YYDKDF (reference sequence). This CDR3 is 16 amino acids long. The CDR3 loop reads CATRTAGTSVTGELFF. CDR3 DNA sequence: TGTGCCACCAGGACCGCCGGGACTAGCGTCACCGGGGAGCTGTTTTTT.

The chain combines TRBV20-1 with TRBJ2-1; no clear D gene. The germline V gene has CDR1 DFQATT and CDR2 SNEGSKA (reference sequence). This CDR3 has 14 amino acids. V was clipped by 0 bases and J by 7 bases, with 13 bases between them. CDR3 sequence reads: CSARDSIPLNEQFF. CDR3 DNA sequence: TGCAGTGCTAGAGACTCTATACCCCTGAATGAGCAGTTCTTC.

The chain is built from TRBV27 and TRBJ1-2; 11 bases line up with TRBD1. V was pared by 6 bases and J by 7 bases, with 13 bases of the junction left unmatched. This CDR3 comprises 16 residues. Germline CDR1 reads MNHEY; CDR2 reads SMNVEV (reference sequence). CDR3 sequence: CASRTFFRDRGGGYTF. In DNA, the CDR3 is TGTGCCAGCAGGACATTTTTCCGGGACAGGGGGGGTGGCTACACCTTC.

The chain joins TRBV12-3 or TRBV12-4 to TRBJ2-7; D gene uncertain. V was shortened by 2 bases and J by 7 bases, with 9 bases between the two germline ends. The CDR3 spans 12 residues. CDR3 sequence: CASSLPRREQYF. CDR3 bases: TGTGCCAGCAGTTTACCGCGCCGGGAGCAGTACTTC.

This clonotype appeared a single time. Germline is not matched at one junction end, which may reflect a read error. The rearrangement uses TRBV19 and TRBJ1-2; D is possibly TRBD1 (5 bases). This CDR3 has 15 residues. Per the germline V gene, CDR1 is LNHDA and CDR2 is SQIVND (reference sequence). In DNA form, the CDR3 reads TGTGTCAGTAGTACGGGACCGAGAGCTAACTATGGCTACACCTTC. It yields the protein CVSSTGPRANYGYTF.

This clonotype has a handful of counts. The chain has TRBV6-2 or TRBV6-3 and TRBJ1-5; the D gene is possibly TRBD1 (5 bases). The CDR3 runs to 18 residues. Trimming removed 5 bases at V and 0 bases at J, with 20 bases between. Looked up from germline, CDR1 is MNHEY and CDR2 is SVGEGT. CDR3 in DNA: TGTGCCAGCAGTGAAGGGGTCGGGTGGGTTTATAGCAATCAGCCCCAGCATTTT. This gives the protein CASSEGVGWVYSNQPQHF.

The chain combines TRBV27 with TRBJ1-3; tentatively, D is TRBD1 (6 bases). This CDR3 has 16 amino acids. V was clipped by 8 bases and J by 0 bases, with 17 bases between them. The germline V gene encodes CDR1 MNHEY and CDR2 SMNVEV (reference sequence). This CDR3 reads CASGSQGPHSGNTIYF. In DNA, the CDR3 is TGTGCCAGCGGTTCCCAGGGGCCGCACTCTGGAAACACCATATATTTT.

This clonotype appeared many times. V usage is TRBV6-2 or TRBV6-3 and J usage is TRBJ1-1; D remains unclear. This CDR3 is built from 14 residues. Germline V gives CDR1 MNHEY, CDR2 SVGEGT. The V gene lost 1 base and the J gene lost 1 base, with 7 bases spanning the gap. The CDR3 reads CASSYFGRNTEAFF. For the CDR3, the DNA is TGTGCCAGCAGTTACTTTGGCAGGAACACTGAAGCTTTCTTT.

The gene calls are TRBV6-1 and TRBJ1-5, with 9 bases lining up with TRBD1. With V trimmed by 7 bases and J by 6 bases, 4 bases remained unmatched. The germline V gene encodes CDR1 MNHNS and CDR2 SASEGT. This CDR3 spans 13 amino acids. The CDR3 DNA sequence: TGTGCCAGCAAAACAGGGGGCGGTCAGCCCCAGCATTTT. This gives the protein CASKTGGGQPQHF.

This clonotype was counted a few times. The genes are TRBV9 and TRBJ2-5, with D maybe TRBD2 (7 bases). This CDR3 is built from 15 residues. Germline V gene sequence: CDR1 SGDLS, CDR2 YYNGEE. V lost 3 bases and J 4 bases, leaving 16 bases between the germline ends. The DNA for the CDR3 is TGTGCCAGCAGCGACCGGGGGGCGCCGGGAGAGACCCAGTACTTC. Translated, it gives CASSDRGAPGETQYF.